These T cell receptor beta chains were read from a single sample in a study of CD8+ T cells in alopecia areata. Profiled with immunoSEQ multiplex PCR; TCRdb holds only in-frame clones, not every one. The sample holds about 190,000 clones, about 60% seen once. This specimen consisted of CD4+ T cells sorted from blood, obtained at week 4, from a patient treated with tofacitinib. The source is a human donor with alopecia areata. CDR3s include the opening cysteine and the closing phenylalanine or tryptophan. The D gene is left open where the match is weak. Not all rows give a size; the values are once, few, many and, for expanded clones, a class.

-	12	-	TRBJ1-2	TRBV30	CAWRGSSDGYTF	TGTGCCTGGAGAGGATCGAGTGATGGCTACACCTTC
-	13	few	TRBJ2-3	TRBV18	CASSPPGLNTQYF	TGTGCCAGCTCACCCCCGGGGTTAAATACGCAGTATTTT
TRBD2	13	-	TRBJ2-7	TRBV29-1	CSVDGLAGDEQYF	TGCAGCGTTGACGGGCTAGCGGGAGATGAGCAGTACTTC
-	13	-	TRBJ1-2	TRBV18	CASSPDSSYGYTF	TGTGCCAGCTCCCCGGACAGCAGCTATGGCTACACCTTC
-	14	-	TRBJ1-4	TRBV9	CASSVDPAAGQLFF	TGTGCCAGCAGCGTCGACCCAGCAGCCGGTCAGCTGTTTTTT
TRBD1	14	-	TRBJ2-3	TRBV2	CATQTGISTDTQYF	TGTGCCACCCAGACAGGGATTAGCACAGATACGCAGTATTTT
-	13	-	TRBJ1-1	TRBV18	CASSLRGNTEAFF	TGTGCCAGCTCCCTAAGGGGAAACACTGAAGCTTTCTTT
-	14	-	TRBJ1-2	TRBV29-1	CSADPDSVVGGYTF	TGCAGCGCTGACCCAGACAGCGTAGTGGGGGGCTACACCTTC
-	12	-	TRBJ2-5	TRBV29-1	CSVAGGGETQYF	TGCAGCGTTGCCGGGGGTGGGGAGACCCAGTACTTC
-	20	few	TRBJ2-7	TRBV4-1	CASSQDGGSRVDRRGHEQYF	TGCGCCAGCAGCCAAGACGGGGGTAGCCGGGTCGACAGGAGAGGGCACGAGCAGTACTTC
-	13	-	TRBJ1-2	TRBV6-6	CASSRDANYGYTF	TGTGCCAGCAGTCGTGACGCGAACTATGGCTACACCTTC
TRBD1	15	-	TRBJ1-2	TRBV30	CAWRPRTGANYGYTF	TGTGCCTGGAGACCGCGAACAGGGGCTAACTATGGCTACACCTTC
TRBD2	17	-	TRBJ2-4	TRBV7-8	CASSLELGSGVPNIQYF	TGTGCCAGCAGCTTAGAGCTCGGTAGCGGGGTACCAAACATTCAGTACTTC
-	11	few	TRBJ2-7	TRBV5-6	CASTEGYEQYF	TGTGCCAGCACCGAGGGGTACGAGCAGTACTTC
TRBD1	14	-	TRBJ2-7	TRBV27	CASRRQGGLDEQYF	TGTGCCAGCAGACGACAGGGCGGTTTAGACGAGCAGTACTTC
-	11	-	TRBJ2-7	TRBV4-2	CASSQDGEQYF	TGTGCCAGCAGCCAGGATGGGGAGCAGTACTTC
-	13	-	TRBJ1-5	TRBV30	CAWGGGGNQPQHF	TGTGCCTGGGGGGGAGGGGGCAATCAGCCCCAGCATTTT
TRBD2	16	-	TRBJ2-5	TRBV4-1	CASSPVPGGTQETQYF	TGCGCCAGCAGCCCCGTGCCCGGGGGGACCCAAGAGACCCAGTACTTC
-	15	-	TRBJ2-7	TRBV4-1	CASSQGRTPSYEQYF	TGCGCCAGCAGCCAAGGGAGGACGCCCTCCTACGAGCAGTACTTC
-	13	-	TRBJ1-1	TRBV27	CASSPRTRTEAFF	TGTGCCAGCAGTCCGCGGACACGGACTGAAGCTTTCTTT
-	16	-	TRBJ2-3	TRBV15	CATSRGKGGEADTQYF	TGTGCCACCAGCAGAGGAAAAGGGGGGGAAGCAGATACGCAGTATTTT
-	15	-	TRBJ2-1	TRBV30	CAWGTGTSSYNEQFF	TGTGCCTGGGGGACAGGGACTAGCTCCTACAATGAGCAGTTCTTC
-	11	-	TRBJ2-7	TRBV29-1	CSVGGPGEQYF	TGCAGCGTTGGGGGGCCTGGCGAGCAGTACTTC
-	15	-	TRBJ2-3	TRBV23-1	CASSHMRPNTDTQYF	TGCGCCAGCAGTCATATGCGGCCTAACACAGATACGCAGTATTTT
-	10	-	TRBJ2-7	TRBV28	CASSLGEQYF	TGTGCCAGCAGTTTGGGCGAGCAGTACTTC
-	13	few	TRBJ1-1	TRBV30	CAWVPGRKEEAFF	TGTGCCTGGGTCCCAGGACGAAAGGAGGAAGCTTTCTTT
-	17	-	TRBJ1-2	TRBV5-1	CTSSLWVTRVTNYGYTF	TGCACCAGCAGCTTGTGGGTGACGAGAGTGACTAACTATGGCTACACCTTC
TRBD2	16	few	TRBJ2-3	TRBV7-8	CASSLRAGGSGDTQYF	TGTGCCAGCAGCTTAAGGGCGGGAGGGTCCGGAGATACGCAGTATTTT
-	14	few	TRBJ1-2	TRBV25-1	CASSEPGPNYGYTF	TGTGCCAGCAGTGAGCCAGGGCCTAACTATGGCTACACCTTC
-	12	-	TRBJ1-2	TRBV30	CASLTDNYGYTF	TGTGCCTCCTTGACAGATAACTATGGCTACACCTTC
-	13	-	TRBJ2-5	TRBV5-1	CASSLESWETQYF	TGCGCCAGCAGCTTGGAATCCTGGGAGACCCAGTACTTC
TRBD1	13	-	TRBJ1-2	TRBV30	CAWMVQGAQGYTF	TGTGCCTGGATGGTCCAGGGGGCGCAAGGCTACACCTTC
-	14	-	TRBJ2-7	TRBV7-9	CASSLSERPYEQYF	TGTGCCAGCAGCTTGTCCGAGCGGCCCTACGAGCAGTACTTC
-	17	few	TRBJ2-6	TRBV7-9	CASSLGTGDSGANVLTF	TGTGCCAGCAGCTTGGGGACGGGGGACTCTGGGGCCAACGTCCTGACTTTC
-	15	-	TRBJ2-7	TRBV11-2	CASSLNRDGHYEQYF	TGTGCCAGCAGCTTAAACCGGGACGGTCACTACGAGCAGTACTTC
-	15	-	TRBJ2-6	TRBV2	CASSGTDSGANVLTF	TGTGCCAGCAGTGGGACAGACTCTGGGGCCAACGTCCTGACTTTC
-	10	once	TRBJ1-2	TRBV29-1	CSVEGYGYTF	TGCAGCGTTGAAGGCTATGGCTACACCTTC
TRBD1	15	once	TRBJ1-5	TRBV6-5	CASRRTGASNQPQHF	TGTGCCAGCAGACGGACAGGTGCTAGCAATCAGCCCCAGCATTTT
-	13	-	TRBJ2-2	TRBV7-3	CASSFRTTGELFF	TGTGCCAGCAGCTTTCGTACCACCGGGGAGCTGTTTTTT
-	14	-	TRBJ2-3	TRBV30	CAWRALNQGYTQYF	TGTGCCTGGAGGGCCCTCAATCAGGGATATACGCAGTATTTT
-	13	-	TRBJ1-2	TRBV4-1	CASSQVGDYGYTF	TGCGCCAGCAGCCAAGTTGGCGACTATGGCTACACCTTC
TRBD2	15	-	TRBJ2-3	TRBV5-1	CASSLGGSVIDTQYF	TGCGCCAGCAGCTTGGGCGGGAGTGTTATAGATACGCAGTATTTT
-	11	-	TRBJ2-7	TRBV29-1	CSVRQIYEQYF	TGCAGCGTTCGACAGATATACGAGCAGTACTTC
TRBD2	12	-	TRBJ2-5	TRBV29-1	CSGGRAGETQYF	TGCAGCGGCGGGAGGGCCGGAGAGACCCAGTACTTC
TRBD2	15	once	TRBJ2-5	TRBV30	CAWSPGTSGPRAQYF	TGTGCCTGGAGTCCCGGGACTAGCGGGCCTCGGGCCCAGTACTTC